Shown below are 26 T cell receptor beta chains from a single sample sequenced in a study of T-cell reconstitution after alpha-beta-depleted transplantation in children. The library targeted TCRbeta and was prepared with unique molecular identifiers. One entry per CDR3 protein, called by TCRdb with MiXCR from the PCR reads. The repertoire includes a few hundred thousand distinct CDR3 sequences, 10% to 15% of them detected once, and around 2% sits in the top ten. The sample consisted of PBMCs, mostly from graft donor cells, taken 360 days after TCRalphabeta/CD19-depleted stem cell transplant. The origin of the receptors is a male patient younger than 18 who had a stem cell transplant for acute myeloid leukemia, so the T cells may come from the graft donor.

This clonotype was observed at least ten times. The V gene is TRBV20-1, the J gene TRBJ2-7, with D possibly being TRBD1 or TRBD2 (6 bases each). CDR1 and CDR2 (germline): DFQATT, SNEGSKA (reference sequence). Trimming left V 0 bases short and J 3 bases short, with 12 bases between. CDR3 length: 14 residues. The chain's CDR3 is CSAREGGRYYEQYF. CDR3 in DNA: TGCAGTGCTAGAGAGGGGGGCCGGTACTACGAGCAGTACTTC.

This clonotype was counted between two and nine times. The chain joins TRBV30 to TRBJ2-4; the D gene is possibly TRBD1 (5 bases). Deletions cut 7 bases from V and 5 bases from J, with 12 bases between. CDR3 length: 12 amino acids. The germline gives CDR1 GTSNPN, CDR2 SVGIG (reference sequence). CDR3: CAFIPTENIQYF. CDR3 DNA sequence: TGTGCCTTTATACCGACAGAAAACATTCAGTACTTC.

This chain connects TRBV7-2 to TRBJ1-2; D remains ambiguous. The germline V gene encodes CDR1 SGHTA and CDR2 FQGNSA. CDR3 length: 15 amino acids. The V end was cut by 5 bases, the J end by 0 bases, with 13 bases between. The DNA of the CDR3 is TGTGCCAGCAGCCCGTTTAACAGAGCTAACTATGGCTACACCTTC. Translation gives CASSPFNRANYGYTF. Full variable domain (missing parts from reference TRBV7-2 and TRBJ1-2): GAGVSQSPSNKVTEKGKDVELRCDPISGHTALYWYRQSLGQGLEFLIYFQGNSAPDKSGLPSDRFSAERTGGSVSTLTIQRTQQEDSAVYLCASSPFNRANYGYTFGSGTRLTVV.

The chain has TRBV2 and TRBJ1-5; D remains ambiguous. Between the trimmed V and J ends, which lost 6 bases and 7 bases, there was a span of 13 bases. The CDR3 has 13 amino acids. The germline CDR1 and CDR2 sequences are SNHLY and FYNNEI. CDR3 sequence (DNA): TGTGCCAGCAGCGACCCCGAGGAACAGCCCCAGCATTTT. It translates to CASSDPEEQPQHF.

The rearrangement joins TRBV4-2 to TRBJ2-4; D is ambiguous. Trimming took off 0 bases at V and 13 bases at J, with 13 bases between the two ends. Germline V gives CDR1 LGHNA, CDR2 YNFKEQ. The CDR3 consists of 13 residues. DNA for the CDR3: TGTGCCAGCAGCCAAGATCAAGTTCTTAGACAGTACTTC. It codes for CASSQDQVLRQYF.

This clonotype has a handful of counts. The V and J genes are TRBV7-2 and TRBJ2-7; 9 nucleotides match TRBD2. The germline V gene has CDR1 SGHTA and CDR2 FQGNSA. V trimming: 1 base; J trimming: 4 bases; junction bases outside the gene matches: 11. CDR3 length: 17 residues. The CDR3 sequence: CASSLGVWWREGYEQYF. CDR3 in DNA: TGTGCCAGCAGCTTAGGGGTGTGGTGGCGGGAGGGGTACGAGCAGTACTTC.

The chain links TRBV14 to TRBJ1-2; tentatively, D is TRBD1 (5 bases). CDR1 SGHDN and CDR2 FVKESK come from the germline V gene. The CDR3 has 15 residues. V was clipped by 2 bases and J by 8 bases, with 18 bases between them. CDR3 amino acids: CASSQLTGTLDGYTF. For the CDR3, the DNA is TGTGCCAGCAGCCAACTCACAGGAACCCTCGACGGCTACACCTTC.

This clonotype was seen ten or more times. The chain employs TRBV3-1 and TRBJ2-1; perhaps TRBD2 as D (6 bases). Germline V CDR1 and CDR2: LGHDT, YNNKEL (reference sequence). The CDR3 spans 11 residues. V lost 6 bases and J lost 15, with 15 bases in between. The CDR3 loop reads CASSRRDSRFF. The DNA of the CDR3 is TGTGCCAGCAGTCGGCGGGATTCCCGGTTCTTC.

In its sample, this clonotype was seen many times. The gene calls are TRBV10-3 and TRBJ2-7; D remains ambiguous. This CDR3 comprises 15 residues. The V end was cut by 0 bases, the J end by 2 bases, with 11 bases between. The germline gives CDR1 ENHRY, CDR2 SYGVKD. This chain's CDR3 is CAISESNGLTYEQYF. As DNA, the CDR3 is TGTGCCATCAGTGAGTCCAACGGCTTAACCTACGAGCAGTACTTC.

This clonotype appeared a few times. CDR3: CAWSVQTGTYEQYF. CDR3 coding DNA: TGTGCCTGGAGTGTACAGACAGGAACCTACGAGCAGTACTTC. The chain links TRBV30 to TRBJ2-7, with D perhaps TRBD1 (6 bases). This CDR3 is built from 14 residues. Germline values: CDR1 GTSNPN, CDR2 SVGIG (reference sequence). The V end was cut by 0 bases, the J end by 2 bases, with 11 bases between.

This chain joins TRBV20-1 and TRBJ2-3, with D unclear. This CDR3 is built from 15 residues. V lost 5 bases, J lost 1 base, and 16 bases lay in between. The germline V gene has CDR1 DFQATT and CDR2 SNEGSKA (reference sequence). In DNA, the CDR3 is TGCAGTGCTCTCCATTTTTTTTTTGGCACAGATACGCAGTATTTT. Amino acids: CSALHFFFGTDTQYF.

This clonotype was counted at least ten times. This chain connects TRBV12-3 or TRBV12-4 to TRBJ2-1; TRBD2 agrees at 9 bases. This CDR3 has 17 amino acids. V lost 6 bases and J lost 5; bases outside the gene matches: 14. CDR3 coding DNA: TGTGCCAGCAGGCGAGGGGTCCCGACTAGCGGTAACAATGAGCAGTTCTTC. As protein: CASRRGVPTSGNNEQFF.

This chain links TRBV2 with TRBJ2-3; D might be TRBD2 (6 bases). Germline CDR1 SNHLY, CDR2 FYNNEI. The CDR3 runs 13 residues. The V gene lost 4 bases and the J gene lost 2 bases, with 7 bases spanning the gap. The CDR3 DNA follows: TGTGCCAGCAGTGGGAGGGCCACAGATACGCAGTATTTT. Protein: CASSGRATDTQYF.

The sample holds a few counts of this clonotype. CDR3 residues: CASSYSASSAGHYEQYF. The CDR3, as DNA: TGTGCCAGCAGTTACTCGGCGTCTAGCGCGGGACACTACGAGCAGTACTTC. V is TRBV6-5 and J is TRBJ2-7; D tentatively fits TRBD1 or TRBD2 (6 bases each). V gave up 0 bases and J gave up 3 bases, with 18 bases separating them. Germline CDR1 reads MNHEY; CDR2 reads SVGAGI. The CDR3 totals 17 residues.

In this sample, this clonotype turned up once. This sequence joins TRBV4-3 and TRBJ2-3; no reliable D call. The ends were cut back, 0 bases at V and 0 bases at J, with 7 bases in the middle. This CDR3 contains 15 residues. Germline CDR1 and CDR2: LGHNA and YSLEER. The CDR3 sequence is CASSQEWYSTDTQYF. The DNA for the CDR3 is TGCGCCAGCAGCCAAGAGTGGTACAGCACAGATACGCAGTATTTT.

There are a few counts of this clonotype. This chain joins TRBV12-3 or TRBV12-4 and TRBJ2-5; TRBD1 agrees at 10 bases. This CDR3 has 15 amino acids. V lost 5 bases, J lost 4 bases, and 7 bases stayed unmatched. The CDR3 DNA is TGTGCCAGCAGTCTTCGGGACAGGGGAGGAGAGACCCAGTACTTC. This translates into CASSLRDRGGETQYF.

This clonotype has a handful of counts. The chain uses TRBV15 and TRBJ2-7, with 7 positions matching TRBD2. The CDR3 is 13 amino acids. Germline lookup yields CDR1 LNHNV and CDR2 YYDKDF (reference sequence). V trimming: 1 base; J trimming: 9 bases; junction bases outside the gene matches: 6. This CDR3 is CATSRGPGTTQYF. The CDR3 coding sequence is TGTGCCACCAGCAGAGGCCCAGGGACTACGCAGTACTTC.

The J gene is TRBJ1-6, the V gene TRBV30; D uncertain. The V gene lost 4 bases and the J gene lost 8 bases, with 6 bases spanning the gap. Per germline, CDR1 GTSNPN and CDR2 SVGIG (reference sequence). CDR3 length: 11 amino acids. CDR3: CAWTRDSPLHF. The CDR3 nucleotides are TGTGCCTGGACGAGGGATTCACCCCTCCACTTT.

This clonotype was counted at least ten times. The chain employs TRBV2 and TRBJ2-7; 9 bases are a match to TRBD2. The length of the CDR3 is 15 residues. The germline V gene has CDR1 SNHLY and CDR2 FYNNEI. The J segment lost 4 bases and the V segment lost 5 bases, leaving 9 bases of the junction unmatched. The CDR3 DNA is TGTGCCAGCAGTCGATGGCTAGCGGGGAGGTACGAGCAGTACTTC. The encoded protein is CASSRWLAGRYEQYF.

This clonotype was observed a few times. The gene calls are TRBV4-3 and TRBJ2-7, with no clear D. The germline V and J ends were trimmed by 0 bases and 2 bases, with 8 bases remaining between them. This CDR3 has 14 residues. Germline CDR1 LGHNA, CDR2 YSLEER. The CDR3 reads CASSQDNGPYEQYF. The CDR3 region has the DNA TGCGCCAGCAGCCAAGATAACGGGCCCTACGAGCAGTACTTC.

In this sample, this clonotype turned up many times. The chain recombines TRBV9 with TRBJ2-2; D unresolved. This CDR3 comprises 14 residues. V shed 0 bases and J shed 8 bases, with 11 bases lying between them. Germline V gene data show CDR1 as SGDLS and CDR2 as YYNGEE. The CDR3 sequence is CASSVDIAAGELFF. The CDR3 DNA sequence: TGTGCCAGCAGCGTAGATATAGCAGCTGGGGAGCTGTTTTTT.

This clonotype was seen only a few times. This chain joins TRBV12-3 or TRBV12-4 and TRBJ2-7, with 10 bases fitting TRBD2. The CDR3 consists of 18 residues. V lost 5 bases and J lost 3; bases outside the gene matches: 16. The CDR3 DNA follows: TGTGCCAGCAGTCCGGAGACAGGAGCTAGCGGGAGCCTCTACGAGCAGTACTTC. Protein sequence: CASSPETGASGSLYEQYF.

The V call is TRBV6-5, the J call TRBJ1-1; D remains ambiguous. The CDR3 covers 15 residues. Germline CDR1 is MNHEY and CDR2 is SVGAGI. V dropped 0 bases and J dropped 4 bases, with 12 bases sitting between them. The CDR3 DNA is TGTGCCAGCAGTTACTCCTCAGGACCGGGCACTGAAGCTTTCTTT. Translating it yields CASSYSSGPGTEAFF.

This clonotype was picked up a small number of times. The genes are TRBV4-1 and TRBJ2-7; no definite D call. This CDR3 has 14 amino acids. Germline CDR1 is MGHRA and CDR2 is YSYEKL. In DNA form, the CDR3 reads TGCGCGAGCTTTCCCCAGGCCGTCTCCTACGAGCAGTACTTC. Protein product: CASFPQAVSYEQYF.

This chain joins TRBV9 and TRBJ2-2; 7 bases match TRBD2. Germline V lookup: CDR1 SGDLS, CDR2 YYNGEE. Trimming at V came to 4 bases and at J to 5 bases, leaving 14 bases not matched to a gene. The CDR3 consists of 17 residues. The CDR3 loop reads CASSPTVGRARTGELFF. The CDR3 DNA is TGTGCCAGCAGCCCCACAGTAGGGAGGGCCCGGACCGGGGAGCTGTTTTTT.

Ten or more counts support this clonotype. This chain uses TRBV28 with TRBJ2-5, with no clear D. The germline V gene encodes CDR1 MDHEN and CDR2 SYDVKM. The CDR3 totals 15 residues. V was clipped by 3 bases and J by 5 bases, with 16 bases between them. CDR3 protein: CASSLSGTPWETQYF. The DNA of the CDR3 is TGTGCCAGCAGTTTGTCCGGCACCCCTTGGGAGACCCAGTACTTC.